Presented here are 27 T cell receptor beta chains from one specimen sequenced in a study of beta chain features in type 1 diabetes. Sequencing targeted expressed TCRB transcripts, as all isolated RNA had been reverse transcribed. The method was immunoSEQ multiplex PCR; TCRdb's version includes in-frame clones alone and lacks a portion of them. The data show approximately 37,000 clones, approximately 50% seen once. The source material was central memory CD4+ T cells from blood. These receptors all come from a woman aged 18-30 years in good health.

This clone occurred a few times. V and J are TRBV30 and TRBJ1-1; possibly TRBD1 for D (5 bases). The germline gives CDR1 GTSNPN, CDR2 SVGIG (reference sequence). Trimming took off 4 bases at V and 4 bases at J, with 16 bases between the two ends. The CDR3 has 14 amino acids. Here the CDR3 reads CAWNLGVLGTEAFF. For the CDR3, the DNA is TGTGCCTGGAATTTAGGGGTCTTGGGCACTGAAGCTTTCTTT.

In DNA, the CDR3 is TGTGCCAGCAGCGTAGGTCACGGCTCCTACGAGCAGTACTTC. Protein product: CASSVGHGSYEQYF. This chain uses TRBV9 with TRBJ2-7, with D unresolved. The CDR3 is 14 residues long. The germline V gene encodes CDR1 SGDLS and CDR2 YYNGEE. V gave up 0 bases and J gave up 0 bases, with 7 bases separating them.

This chain links TRBV6-6 with TRBJ1-1; the match to TRBD1 covers 8 bases. The junction had 8 bases not matched to a gene; V was cut back by 5 bases and J by 0 bases. Per germline, CDR1 MNHNY and CDR2 SVGAGI (reference sequence). The CDR3 covers 16 residues. The CDR3 protein is CASSPGQGGMNTEAFF. The CDR3 coding sequence is TGTGCCAGCAGTCCTGGACAGGGTGGGATGAACACTGAAGCTTTCTTT.

This clone was seen a few times. The chain joins TRBV9 to TRBJ2-5; D is possibly TRBD2 (7 bases). The CDR3 is 17 residues long. Germline loops: CDR1 SGDLS, CDR2 YYNGEE. V lost 1 base and J lost 5, with 21 bases in between. The CDR3 here is CASSVRGGGYQGETQYF. The CDR3 DNA follows: TGTGCCAGCAGCGTACGAGGCGGGGGATACCAGGGGGAGACCCAGTACTTC.

In its sample, this clone ranks as medium-sized. The rearrangement joins TRBV6-5 to TRBJ2-4, with D possibly being TRBD2 (5 bases). CDR3 length equals 16 residues. V was trimmed by 0 bases and J by 8 bases, leaving 17 bases between them. CDR1 is MNHEY, CDR2 SVGAGI, per germline. CDR3 region: CASSYSYGENKDIQYF. The CDR3, as DNA: TGTGCCAGCAGTTACTCATACGGGGAAAACAAGGACATTCAGTACTTC.

This clone was recorded a few times. The chain couples TRBV23-1 to TRBJ1-1, with a tentative D call TRBD1 (6 bases). TRBV23-1 is marked as an open reading frame, function uncertain. V gave up 10 bases and J gave up 1 base, with 19 bases separating them. CDR3 length equals 15 residues. In nucleotides, the CDR3 is TGCGCCATCAGCCCCAAAACAGGGAAGAACACTGAAGCTTTCTTT. It is translated as CAISPKTGKNTEAFF.

The rearrangement uses TRBV15 and TRBJ1-1; 9 nucleotides agree with TRBD1. The trim removed 8 bases at V and 2 bases at J, leaving 15 bases unmatched. This CDR3 contains 17 residues. Per the germline V gene, CDR1 is LNHNV and CDR2 is YYDKDF (reference sequence). The CDR3 is CATQRGGQGGRNTEAFF. The CDR3 DNA reads as TGTGCCACCCAGAGAGGGGGACAGGGTGGAAGAAACACTGAAGCTTTCTTT.

This clone was seen repeatedly, ten times or more. V and J are TRBV7-6 and TRBJ2-7; D remains ambiguous. The V gene lost 0 bases and the J gene lost 2 bases, with 5 bases spanning the gap. This CDR3 is 13 amino acids long. Germline V lookup: CDR1 SGHVS, CDR2 FNYEAQ. This chain's CDR3 is CASSLASAYEQYF. CDR3 bases: TGTGCCAGCAGCTTAGCGTCTGCCTACGAGCAGTACTTC.

The chain recombines TRBV5-1 with TRBJ2-3; D ambiguous. CDR3 length equals 11 residues. CDR1 is SGHRS and CDR2 is YFSETQ in the germline V gene. The germline V and J ends were trimmed by 3 bases and 6 bases, with 5 bases remaining between them. CDR3 sequence (DNA): TGCGCCAGCAGCTCCCAGGATACGCAGTATTTT. Its protein product is CASSSQDTQYF. The full variable domain, with the rest looked up from reference TRBV5-1 and TRBJ2-3, is KAGVTQTPRYLIKTRGQQVTLSCSPISGHRSVSWYQQTPGQGLQFLFEYFSETQRNKGNFPGRFSGRQFSNSRSEMNVSTLELGDSALYLCASSSQDTQYFGPGTRLTVL.

This chain connects TRBV5-5 to TRBJ2-4; 9 bases are shared with TRBD1. The trim removed 2 bases at V and 1 base at J, leaving 7 bases unmatched. This CDR3 region has 17 residues. Germline lookup yields CDR1 SGHKS and CDR2 YYEKEE (reference sequence). CDR3 DNA sequence: TGTGCCAGCAGCTTACCGGGACAGGGCACGGCCAAAAACATTCAGTACTTC. Amino acids: CASSLPGQGTAKNIQYF.

This chain connects TRBV2 to TRBJ1-2; possibly TRBD1 for D (6 bases). CDR1 and CDR2 from the germline V gene are SNHLY and FYNNEI. The V and J ends lost 5 bases and 2 bases respectively, with 9 bases between them. The CDR3 has 13 amino acids. CDR3 coding DNA: TGTGCCAGCAGTCGGGACATCAACTATGGCTACACCTTC. As protein: CASSRDINYGYTF.

V is TRBV2 and J is TRBJ2-2; D remains unclear. V lost 4 bases and J lost 4, with 7 bases in between. The germline gives CDR1 SNHLY, CDR2 FYNNEI. The CDR3 contains 13 residues. CDR3 sequence reads: CASSGERTGELFF. DNA for the CDR3: TGTGCCAGCAGTGGCGAACGCACCGGGGAGCTGTTTTTT.

The chain combines TRBV6-6 with TRBJ1-1; no reliable D call. The V end was cut by 6 bases, the J end by 0 bases, with 11 bases between. Germline assignment: CDR1 MNHNY and CDR2 SVGAGI (reference sequence). CDR3 length: 14 amino acids. Here the CDR3 reads CASSTAGMNTEAFF. The DNA of the CDR3 is TGTGCCAGCAGCACGGCAGGTATGAACACTGAAGCTTTCTTT.

The CDR3, as DNA: TGCAGCGGCGGGACAGGGGGGGCGGATACGCAGTATTTT. It translates to CSGGTGGADTQYF. This chain uses TRBV29-1 with TRBJ2-3; 11 nucleotides agree with TRBD1. This CDR3 has 13 residues. With 7 bases clipped from V and 6 bases from J, the junction kept 6 bases outside the gene matches. Germline CDR1 and CDR2: SQVTM and ANQGSEA.

The rearrangement uses TRBV5-6 and TRBJ1-5; D remains ambiguous. CDR1 is SGHDT, CDR2 YYEEEE, per germline. The CDR3 has 15 amino acids. Trimming took off 4 bases at V and 3 bases at J, with 14 bases between the two ends. CDR3 sequence reads: CASSTIRVSNQPQHF. CDR3 nucleotide sequence: TGTGCCAGCAGCACGATCCGGGTGTCCAATCAGCCCCAGCATTTT.

The chain has TRBV19 and TRBJ2-5; 10 bases agree with TRBD1. The CDR3 runs to 16 residues. CDR1 is LNHDA, CDR2 SQIVND, per germline (reference sequence). V gave up 5 bases and J gave up 5 bases; unmatched junction bases: 11. CDR3 bases: TGTGCCAGTAGTCTTACCGGGACAGGGGTAGGGGAGACCCAGTACTTC. Its translation: CASSLTGTGVGETQYF. Filled out from reference TRBV19 and TRBJ2-5, the complete variable domain reads DGGITQSPKYLFRKEGQNVTLSCEQNLNHDAMYWYRQDPGQGLRLIYYSQIVNDFQKGDIAEGYSVSREKKESFPLTVTSAQKNPTAFYLCASSLTGTGVGETQYFGPGTRLLVL.

This clone was counted between two and nine times. The chain recombines TRBV10-3 with TRBJ1-3; TRBD1 aligns across 8 bases. Trimming took 6 bases from V and 4 from J; bases not matched to a gene: 2. The CDR3 covers 13 residues. Germline V gene sequence: CDR1 ENHRY, CDR2 SYGVKD. CDR3 coding DNA: TGTGCCATCAGGGACAGGGCGGGAAACACCATATATTTT. Encoded protein: CAIRDRAGNTIYF.

The chain carries TRBV7-9 and TRBJ2-3; D remains unclear. Germline values: CDR1 SEHNR, CDR2 FQNEAQ (reference sequence). V shed 1 base and J shed 4 bases, with 3 bases lying between them. This CDR3 contains 12 residues. DNA of the CDR3: TGTGCCAGCAGCTTAGTAGCAGATACGCAGTATTTT. Residues: CASSLVADTQYF.

DNA of the CDR3: TGTGCCAGCAGTGCTCATTACGGCTCCTACAATGAGCAGTTCTTC. Protein: CASSAHYGSYNEQFF. The genes are TRBV6-1 and TRBJ2-1; D is ambiguous. V dropped 4 bases and J dropped 0 bases, with 10 bases sitting between them. The CDR3 is 15 residues long. Germline values: CDR1 MNHNS, CDR2 SASEGT.

The chain recombines TRBV19 with TRBJ1-3; no clear D gene. Germline values: CDR1 LNHDA, CDR2 SQIVND (reference sequence). V gave up 6 bases and J gave up 0 bases, with 12 bases separating them. The CDR3 extends over 15 amino acids. CDR3 protein: CASSHRSNSGNTIYF. The CDR3 bases are TGTGCCAGTAGCCACCGCAGTAACTCTGGAAACACCATATATTTT.

The table lists this clone with a count of one. V gene TRBV13 combines with J gene TRBJ2-4, with D perhaps matching TRBD2 (5 bases). V was cut by 5 bases and J by 3 bases, with 8 bases left in between. Germline V lookup: CDR1 PRHDT, CDR2 FYEKMQ (reference sequence). The CDR3 runs to 13 residues. Here the CDR3 DNA reads TGTGCCAGCAGCAGACTAAGCAAAAACATTCAGTACTTC. Translated: CASSRLSKNIQYF.

This clone was counted between two and nine times. The V gene is TRBV7-2, the J gene TRBJ2-5; TRBD2 matches 7 bases. Trimming cost V 4 bases and J 4 bases; bases outside gene matches: 9. CDR3 length: 15 amino acids. Germline V lookup: CDR1 SGHTA, CDR2 FQGNSA. The CDR3 DNA follows: TGTGCCAGCAGCTCGTTCCTGGCGGGGGTAGAGACCCAGTACTTC. Its protein product is CASSSFLAGVETQYF.

Remarks on this clone: The identical CDR3 is also encoded by other nucleotide sequences in the sample. CDR3 loop: CASSPGGGSYEQYF. In DNA, the CDR3 is TGTGCCAGCAGCCCCGGGGGGGGATCCTACGAGCAGTACTTC. The V and J genes are TRBV7-6 and TRBJ2-7; 8 bases agree with TRBD2. Germline CDR1 reads SGHVS; CDR2 reads FNYEAQ. This CDR3 has 14 amino acids. With 5 bases clipped from V and 1 base from J, the junction kept 4 bases outside the gene matches. The whole variable domain, remainder taken from reference TRBV7-6 and TRBJ2-7, is GAGVSQSPRYKVTKRGQDVALRCDPISGHVSLYWYRQALGQGPEFLTYFNYEAQQDKSGLPNDRFSAERPEGSISTLTIQRTEQRDSAMYRCASSPGGGSYEQYFGPGTRLTVT.

CDR3 sequence: CASSLAGATDTQYF. CDR3 DNA sequence: TGTGCCAGCAGCTTGGCAGGGGCTACAGATACGCAGTATTTT. The rearrangement links TRBV5-4 to TRBJ2-3; D possibly corresponds to TRBD1 (6 bases). This CDR3 region has 14 residues. Germline CDR1 and CDR2: SGHNT and YYREEE (reference sequence). V dropped 0 bases and J dropped 3 bases, with 8 bases sitting between them.

The chain links TRBV6-5 to TRBJ1-1; 11 nucleotides line up with TRBD1. Germline V gives CDR1 MNHEY, CDR2 SVGAGI. CDR3 size: 14 residues. With 6 bases clipped from V and 4 bases from J, the junction kept 4 bases outside the gene matches. CDR3 nucleotide sequence: TGTGCCAGCAGGCGGGGGACAGGGGGCACTGAAGCTTTCTTT. Translating gives CASRRGTGGTEAFF.

This clone has more than one count but fewer than ten. The rearrangement uses TRBV5-1 and TRBJ2-6; maybe TRBD1 (6 bases). Germline CDR1 reads SGHRS; CDR2 reads YFSETQ. The CDR3 length is 14 residues. Trimming took 6 bases from V and 0 from J, leaving 7 bases between them. The CDR3 coding sequence is TGCGCCAGCAAGGACAGCTCTGGGGCCAACGTCCTGACTTTC. This encodes CASKDSSGANVLTF.

The rearrangement joins TRBV5-1 to TRBJ1-1; 8 nucleotides align to TRBD1. This CDR3 comprises 15 residues. Unmatched junction bases numbered 11, after V lost 4 bases and J lost 6 bases. In germline, CDR1 is SGHRS, CDR2 YFSETQ. CDR3 nucleotide sequence: TGCGCCAGCAGCCCGGTCCCAGGGGGCGCCGCTGAAGCTTTCTTT. It specifies CASSPVPGGAAEAFF.